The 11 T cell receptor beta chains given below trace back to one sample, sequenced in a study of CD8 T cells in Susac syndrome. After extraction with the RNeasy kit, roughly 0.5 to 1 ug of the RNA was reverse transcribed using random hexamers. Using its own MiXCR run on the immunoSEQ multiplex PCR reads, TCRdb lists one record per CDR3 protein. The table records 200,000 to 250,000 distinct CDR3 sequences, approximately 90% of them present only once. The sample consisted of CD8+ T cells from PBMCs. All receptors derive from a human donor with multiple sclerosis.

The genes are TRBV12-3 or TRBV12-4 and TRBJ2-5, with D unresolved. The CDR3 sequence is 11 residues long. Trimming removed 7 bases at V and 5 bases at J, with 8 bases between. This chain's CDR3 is CASKEKETQYF. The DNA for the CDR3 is TGTGCCAGCAAGGAAAAGGAGACCCAGTACTTC.

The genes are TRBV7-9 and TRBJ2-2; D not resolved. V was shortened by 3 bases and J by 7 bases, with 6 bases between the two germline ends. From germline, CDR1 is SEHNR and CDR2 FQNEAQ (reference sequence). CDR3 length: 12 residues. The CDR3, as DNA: TGTGCCAGCAGCTTCGCCGACGGGGAGCTGTTTTTT. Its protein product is CASSFADGELFF. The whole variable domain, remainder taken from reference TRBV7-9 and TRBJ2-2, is DTGVSQNPRHKITKRGQNVTFRCDPISEHNRLYWYRQTLGQGPEFLTYFQNEAQLEKSRLLSDRFSAERPKGSFSTLEIQRTEQGDSAMYLCASSFADGELFFGEGSRLTVL.

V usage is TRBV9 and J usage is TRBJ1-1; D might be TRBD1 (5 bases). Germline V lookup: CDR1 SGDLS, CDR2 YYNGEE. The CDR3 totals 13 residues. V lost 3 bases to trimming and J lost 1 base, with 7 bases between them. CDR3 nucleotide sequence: TGTGCCAGCAGCGATACAGGGAACACTGAAGCTTTCTTT. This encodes CASSDTGNTEAFF.

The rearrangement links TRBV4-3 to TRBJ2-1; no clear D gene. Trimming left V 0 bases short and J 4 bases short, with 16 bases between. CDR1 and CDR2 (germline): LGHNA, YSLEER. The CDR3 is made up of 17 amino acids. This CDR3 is CASSQDPELQTYNEQFF. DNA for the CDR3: TGCGCCAGCAGCCAAGATCCGGAACTACAAACATACAATGAGCAGTTCTTC.

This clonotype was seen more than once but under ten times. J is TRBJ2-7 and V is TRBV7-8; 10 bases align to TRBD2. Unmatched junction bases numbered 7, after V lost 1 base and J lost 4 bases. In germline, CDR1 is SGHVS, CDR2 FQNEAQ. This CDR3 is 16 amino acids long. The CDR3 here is CASSLGRLAGVYEQYF. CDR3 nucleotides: TGTGCCAGCAGCTTAGGGAGGCTAGCGGGAGTATACGAGCAGTACTTC.

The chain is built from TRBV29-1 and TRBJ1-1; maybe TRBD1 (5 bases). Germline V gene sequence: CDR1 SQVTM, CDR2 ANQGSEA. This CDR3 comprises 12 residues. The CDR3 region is CGGEGQGAEAFF. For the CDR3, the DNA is TGCGGTGGGGAGGGGCAGGGCGCTGAAGCTTTCTTT.

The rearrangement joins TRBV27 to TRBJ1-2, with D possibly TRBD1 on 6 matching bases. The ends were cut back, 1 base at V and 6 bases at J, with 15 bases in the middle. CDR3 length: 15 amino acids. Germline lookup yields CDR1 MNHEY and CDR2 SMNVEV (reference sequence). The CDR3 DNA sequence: TGTGCCAGCAGTTTATGGGGCAGGGGAGGGGATGGCTACACCTTC. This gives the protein CASSLWGRGGDGYTF.

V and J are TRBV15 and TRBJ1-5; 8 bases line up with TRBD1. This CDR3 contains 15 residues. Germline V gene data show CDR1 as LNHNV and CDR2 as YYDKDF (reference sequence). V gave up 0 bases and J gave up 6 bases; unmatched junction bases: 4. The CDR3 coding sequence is TGTGCCACCAGCAGAGATCAGGGGGCGGGTCAGCCCCAGCATTTT. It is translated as CATSRDQGAGQPQHF.

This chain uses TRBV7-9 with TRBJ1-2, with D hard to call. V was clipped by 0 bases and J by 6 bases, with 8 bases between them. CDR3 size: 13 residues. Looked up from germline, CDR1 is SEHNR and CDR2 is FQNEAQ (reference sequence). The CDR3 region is CASSLADLDGYTF. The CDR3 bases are TGTGCCAGCAGCTTAGCAGACCTGGATGGCTACACCTTC. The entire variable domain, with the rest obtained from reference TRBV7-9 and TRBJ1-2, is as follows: DTGVSQNPRHKITKRGQNVTFRCDPISEHNRLYWYRQTLGQGPEFLTYFQNEAQLEKSRLLSDRFSAERPKGSFSTLEIQRTEQGDSAMYLCASSLADLDGYTFGSGTRLTVV.

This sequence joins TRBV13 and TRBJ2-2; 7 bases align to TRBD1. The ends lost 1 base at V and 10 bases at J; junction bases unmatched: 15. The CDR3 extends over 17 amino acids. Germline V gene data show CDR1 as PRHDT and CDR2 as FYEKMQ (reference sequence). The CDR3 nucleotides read TGTGCCAGCAGCTTAGCCGGCTACACCACGACAGGGAAGGAGCTGTTTTTT. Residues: CASSLAGYTTTGKELFF.

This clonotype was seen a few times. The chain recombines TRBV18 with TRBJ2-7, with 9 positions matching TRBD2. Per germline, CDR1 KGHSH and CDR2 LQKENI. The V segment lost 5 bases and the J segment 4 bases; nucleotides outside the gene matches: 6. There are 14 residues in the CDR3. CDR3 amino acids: CASSASGEEYEQYF. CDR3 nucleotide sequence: TGTGCCAGCTCAGCTAGCGGGGAGGAATACGAGCAGTACTTC.